These 13 T cell receptor beta chains share one sample of origin, sequenced in a study of OX40 agonist ivuxolimab in advanced cancers. Libraries were prepared by immunoSEQ multiplex PCR; TCRdb keeps only in-frame clonotypes and omits some of them. The sample lists more than 55,000 clones, about 83% occurring once. Sequencing used CD4+ or CD8+ T cells sorted from blood, obtained in a trial of the OX40 agonist ivuxolimab. All receptors derive from an adult with an advanced solid tumor such as melanoma, head and neck, liver or kidney cancer.

This clone has a single count. The chain has TRBV16 and TRBJ1-1; the match to TRBD1 covers 7 bases. Germline CDR1 and CDR2: KGHSY and FQNENV. Trimming at V came to 2 bases and at J to 3 bases, leaving 12 bases not matched to a gene. This CDR3 has 17 amino acids. The CDR3 protein is CASSQGPQGVRDTEAFF. CDR3 nucleotide sequence: TGTGCCAGCAGCCAAGGACCGCAGGGGGTGAGGGACACTGAAGCTTTCTTT.

The chain links TRBV7-9 to TRBJ1-1; 8 bases are shared with TRBD1. This CDR3 contains 15 residues. J lost 10 bases, V lost 5 bases, and 15 bases had no gene match. The germline V gene encodes CDR1 SEHNR and CDR2 FQNEAQ (reference sequence). CDR3 region: CASSALGLDRVLAFF. The CDR3 DNA reads TGTGCCAGCAGCGCCCTCGGTCTGGACAGGGTTTTAGCTTTCTTT. Full variable domain (outside the CDR3, taken from reference TRBV7-9 and TRBJ1-1): DTGVSQNPRHKITKRGQNVTFRCDPISEHNRLYWYRQTLGQGPEFLTYFQNEAQLEKSRLLSDRFSAERPKGSFSTLEIQRTEQGDSAMYLCASSALGLDRVLAFFGQGTRLTVV.

This rearrangement joins TRBV5-8 to TRBJ2-3; 7 nucleotides line up with TRBD2. Trimming removed 0 bases from V and 5 bases from J; junction bases left unmatched: 6. The germline V gene encodes CDR1 SGHTS and CDR2 YDEGEE. There are 15 residues in the CDR3. Here the CDR3 reads CASSLGGRGVDTQYF. The CDR3, as DNA: TGTGCCAGCAGCTTGGGCGGGAGAGGTGTAGATACGCAGTATTTT. Full variable domain (remainder filled in from reference TRBV5-8 and TRBJ2-3): EAGVTQSPTHLIKTRGQQATLRCSPISGHTSVYWYQQALGLGLQFLLWYDEGEERNRGNFPPRFSGRQFPNYSSELNVNALELEDSALYLCASSLGGRGVDTQYFGPGTRLTVL.

V usage is TRBV6-5 and J usage is TRBJ2-1; TRBD2 agrees at 7 bases. Per germline, CDR1 MNHEY and CDR2 SVGAGI. This CDR3 contains 14 residues. V was clipped by 6 bases and J by 5 bases; unmatched bases: 7. CDR3 nucleotides: TGTGCCAGCAGAGCGGGAATAGCAAACAATGAGCAGTTCTTC. It specifies CASRAGIANNEQFF.

This chain links TRBV9 with TRBJ1-1; D possibly corresponds to TRBD1 (6 bases). V lost 4 bases and J 4 bases, leaving 17 bases between the germline ends. CDR3 length: 15 residues. Germline V lookup: CDR1 SGDLS, CDR2 YYNGEE. CDR3 protein: CASSPGHVRRTEAFF. CDR3 coding DNA: TGTGCCAGCAGCCCGGGACACGTCCGACGCACTGAAGCTTTCTTT.

This sequence joins TRBV9 and TRBJ2-7; D ambiguous. This CDR3 comprises 14 residues. The V end lost 3 bases, the J end lost 4 bases, and 14 bases lay between the germline ends. The germline CDR1 and CDR2 sequences are SGDLS and YYNGEE. The CDR3 protein is CASSASPSEYEQYF. The CDR3 nucleotides read TGTGCCAGCAGCGCCTCCCCCTCCGAATACGAGCAGTACTTC.

CDR3 amino acids: CAIRRETSGGGTDTQYF. CDR3 nucleotides: TGTGCCATCAGAAGGGAGACTAGCGGGGGTGGCACAGATACGCAGTATTTT. The V and J genes are TRBV10-3 and TRBJ2-3, with 12 bases identical to TRBD2. Germline-derived CDR1 and CDR2 are ENHRY and SYGVKD. CDR3 length: 17 residues. Trimming took 6 bases from V and 1 from J; bases not matched to a gene: 8.

The V and J genes are TRBV28 and TRBJ1-4, with 11 nucleotides matching TRBD1. This CDR3 contains 15 residues. Per germline, CDR1 MDHEN and CDR2 SYDVKM. V gave up 8 bases and J gave up 7 bases; unmatched junction bases: 9. CDR3 loop: CASDASGTGGEKLFF. CDR3 DNA: TGTGCCAGCGACGCCTCCGGGACAGGGGGTGAAAAACTGTTTTTT.

The chain joins TRBV27 to TRBJ2-5; 7 bases are shared with TRBD1. The closer fit of TRBJ2-7 to the DNA end suggests the J call may be wrong. This CDR3 is built from 14 residues. The germline CDR1 and CDR2 sequences are MNHEY and SMNVEV (reference sequence). CDR3 sequence: CASSQTDRVYEQYF. The CDR3 bases are TGTGCCAGCAGCCAAACCGACAGGGTCTACGAGCAGTACTTC.

This chain uses TRBV6-1 with TRBJ2-2; the D gene is possibly TRBD1 (5 bases). Between the trimmed V and J ends, which lost 3 bases and 8 bases, there was a span of 13 bases. Germline CDR1 MNHNS, CDR2 SASEGT. The CDR3 spans 14 residues. In nucleotides, the CDR3 is TGTGCCAGCAGTGATATGCAGGGTACAGGGGAGCTGTTTTTT. It encodes CASSDMQGTGELFF.

This chain uses TRBV11-2 with TRBJ2-7; tentative D call: TRBD1 (5 bases). CDR1 is SGHAT, CDR2 FQNNGV, per germline. V lost 5 bases to trimming and J lost 0 bases, with 14 bases between them. There are 15 residues in the CDR3. The DNA for the CDR3 is TGTGCCAGCAGCCCCCACCCAGGGAACTCCTACGAGCAGTACTTC. It is translated as CASSPHPGNSYEQYF.

This clone was seen a handful of times. Here the CDR3 reads CASSHRDRAYEQYF. The CDR3, as DNA: TGTGCCAGCAGTCACCGGGACAGGGCCTACGAGCAGTACTTC. The chain recombines TRBV6-5 with TRBJ2-7; 9 bases line up with TRBD1. The CDR3 consists of 14 residues. Germline CDR1 reads MNHEY; CDR2 reads SVGAGI. Trimming removed 5 bases from V and 2 bases from J; junction bases left unmatched: 4.

The chain uses TRBV7-2 and TRBJ1-2; D might be TRBD1 (5 bases). The CDR3 runs to 14 residues. V lost 0 bases, J lost 2 bases, and 7 bases lay in between. Germline V lookup: CDR1 SGHTA, CDR2 FQGNSA. The CDR3 spells CASSLAGGNYGYTF. CDR3 coding DNA: TGTGCCAGCAGCTTAGCGGGGGGGAACTATGGCTACACCTTC.